This entry lists 5 T cell receptor beta chains sequenced from one sample in a study of blood T cell repertoires in COVID-19. Clones were sequenced by immunoSEQ multiplex PCR, and TCRdb holds only the in-frame ones, with some missing. The table includes around 190,000 clones, around 80% detected once. What was sequenced was peripheral blood. All receptors come from a man aged 55 to 69 with acute or convalescent COVID-19.

DNA of the CDR3: TGTGCCAGCAGCGCCCAACTAGGGGAGCAGTTCTTC. It translates to CASSAQLGEQFF. The rearrangement links TRBV9 to TRBJ2-1; a possible D gene is TRBD2 (5 bases). The CDR3 totals 12 residues. Germline V gives CDR1 SGDLS, CDR2 YYNGEE. With 3 bases removed from V and 10 bases from J, the gap between germline ends came to 11 bases.

This clone was seen just once. The CDR3 bases are TGTGCCATCGGGGGACAGGAGAGCAATCAGCCCCAGCATTTT. It yields the protein CAIGGQESNQPQHF. The J gene is TRBJ1-5, the V gene TRBV10-3; 8 bases map to TRBD1. CDR3 length: 14 amino acids. The ends lost 8 bases at V and 1 base at J; junction bases unmatched: 4. The V gene's germline CDR1 is ENHRY and CDR2 SYGVKD.

V usage is TRBV5-1 and J usage is TRBJ2-3; TRBD2 matches 7 bases. The CDR3 spans 18 residues. CDR1 is SGHRS and CDR2 is YFSETQ in the germline V gene. V shed 4 bases and J 4 bases; nucleotides not matched to a gene: 18. The CDR3 DNA reads as TGCGCCAGCAGCCCCCACACTAGCGCCCAGTCCACCCCAGATACGCAGTATTTT. It codes for CASSPHTSAQSTPDTQYF.

This clone was counted only a few times. The chain recombines TRBV9 with TRBJ2-2; 8 nucleotides match TRBD2. This CDR3 comprises 16 residues. The V gene's germline CDR1 is SGDLS and CDR2 YYNGEE. The V segment lost 6 bases and the J segment 4 bases; nucleotides outside the gene matches: 11. Here the CDR3 DNA reads TGTGCCAGCACCAGGGGTGCGGGAGGCCCCACCGGGGAGCTGTTTTTT. Protein: CASTRGAGGPTGELFF.

The chain has TRBV5-1 and TRBJ2-7; 7 nucleotides agree with TRBD2. Losses at the gene ends were 2 bases for V and 2 bases for J; bases not matched to a gene: 7. This CDR3 comprises 15 residues. The germline gives CDR1 SGHRS, CDR2 YFSETQ. The CDR3 sequence is CASSLDTSETYEQYF. The DNA for the CDR3 is TGCGCCAGCAGCTTAGATACTAGCGAAACCTACGAGCAGTACTTC.